Following are 5 T cell receptor beta chains from one sample sequenced in a study of T cell responses to AZD1222 COVID-19 vaccine. Here immunoSEQ multiplex PCR was the method, and the copy in TCRdb shows in-frame clones only, minus some. The sample lists fewer than 110,000 clones, roughly 85% occurring once. This sample comprised peripheral blood, obtained 28 days after the second AZD1222 dose. Receptors were obtained from an adult who received the AZD1222 COVID-19 vaccine.

V is TRBV18 and J is TRBJ2-7; D ambiguous. Deletions cut 2 bases from V and 2 bases from J, with 13 bases between. The germline CDR1 and CDR2 sequences are KGHSH and LQKENI. The CDR3 covers 15 residues. CDR3 residues: CASSPGNSIAYEQYF. The CDR3 DNA sequence: TGTGCCAGCTCACCAGGGAATTCGATAGCCTACGAGCAGTACTTC.

This chain uses TRBV9 with TRBJ2-3; no clear D. The CDR3 is 14 amino acids. The germline gives CDR1 SGDLS, CDR2 YYNGEE. Trimming removed 0 bases at V and 6 bases at J, with 11 bases between. CDR3 DNA sequence: TGTGCCAGCAGCGTAGACCATCAGCTGGATACGCAGTATTTT. Amino acid sequence: CASSVDHQLDTQYF.

On this clone: Its ends do not fully match the called genes, so a read error is possible. The chain is built from TRBV5-6 and TRBJ2-7, with D possibly matching TRBD1 (6 bases). This CDR3 has 14 residues. The germline CDR1 and CDR2 sequences are SGHDT and YYEEEE. Written as DNA, the CDR3 is TGTGCCAGCAGCTTAGACAGGATCTCCGACGAGCAGTACTTC. Its translation: CASSLDRISDEQYF.

CDR3 loop: CASSQATPGGEQFF. CDR3 nucleotide sequence: TGTGCCAGCAGCCAAGCGACGCCGGGAGGTGAGCAGTTCTTC. The rearrangement links TRBV3-1 (or the pseudogene TRBV3-2) to TRBJ2-1; TRBD2 agrees at 7 bases. With V trimmed by 1 base and J by 9 bases, 6 bases remained unmatched. Looked up from germline, CDR1 is LGHDT and CDR2 is YNNKEL (reference sequence). CDR3 size: 14 residues.

The V gene is TRBV4-3, the J gene TRBJ1-5, with D possibly TRBD1 on 5 matching bases. The CDR3 covers 16 residues. V was cut by 0 bases and J by 3 bases, with 12 bases left in between. Germline CDR1 and CDR2: LGHNA and YSLEER. CDR3 DNA: TGCGCCAGCAGCCAAGATCAATTGGGGGTCAATCAGCCCCAGCATTTT. It specifies CASSQDQLGVNQPQHF.